The following is a T cell receptor (beta chain) sequence with its context. V lost 5 bases, J lost 3 bases, and 13 bases lay in between. The CDR3 sequence is 15 residues long. Germline CDR1 LNHDA, CDR2 SQIVND (reference sequence). These data are taken from a study of blood T cell repertoires in COVID-19. Study summary: The samples span acute and convalescent COVID-19 from the United States, Italy and Spain. From T cells, B-cell-depleted T cells, or PBMCs came the material, which was cDNA or gDNA.

Per the study methods: By means of reference gene primer amplification, nucleated cell counts were estimated. TCRdb's table, derived via immunoSEQ multiplex PCR, lists solely in-frame clones and lacks some. V, J and clone size derive from that table, while D and trimming were established from the DNA sequence. The sample yields about 250,000 clones, around 90% seen once. The sequenced sample was peripheral blood. This chain links TRBV19 with TRBJ1-4; D is possibly TRBD1 (6 bases). The TCR sequence derives from an elderly man with acute or convalescent COVID-19. Written as DNA, the CDR3 is TGTGCCAGTAGTTGGGGGGGCGCTTCTAATGAAAAACTGTTTTTT. This encodes CASSWGGASNEKLFF.